A single sample is the source of the 18 T cell receptor beta chains below, sequenced in a study of blood T cells in healthy people across ages. A second PCR, run for about 7 to 11 cycles, used a sample-barcoded 5' primer plus a J-beta primer mix. TCRdb analysed the 5' RACE reads with MiXCR anew, one entry per CDR3 protein. The data hold some 1.5 million distinct CDR3 sequences, with under 30% observed a single time. Sequenced sample: blood. The receptors stem from a woman between 25 and 40 years old in good health.

This chain connects TRBV20-1 to TRBJ1-5, with D possibly matching TRBD1 (6 bases). Germline CDR1 and CDR2: DFQATT and SNEGSKA (reference sequence). The V end was cut by 0 bases, the J end by 10 bases, with 19 bases between. The CDR3 length is 15 residues. CDR3 protein: CSARDSNRGGEPQHF. In DNA, the CDR3 is TGCAGTGCTAGAGATTCCAACCGAGGGGGAGAACCCCAGCATTTT.

This clonotype was counted only a few times. The rearrangement joins TRBV14 to TRBJ2-7; D is perhaps TRBD1 (5 bases). Per the germline V gene, CDR1 is SGHDN and CDR2 is FVKESK. V was pared by 1 base and J by 2 bases, with 18 bases between. The CDR3 is made up of 17 amino acids. The CDR3 sequence is CASSQGGFSRLAYEQYF. CDR3 DNA: TGTGCCAGCAGCCAAGGGGGCTTTAGCCGGCTGGCCTACGAGCAGTACTTC.

The CDR3 here is CASSLPGGSTDTQYF. The DNA of the CDR3 is TGCGCCAGCAGCTTGCCAGGAGGTAGCACAGATACGCAGTATTTT. This rearrangement joins TRBV5-1 to TRBJ2-3; possible D gene TRBD2, 5 bases. The CDR3 runs 15 residues. V was shortened by 1 base and J by 0 bases, with 9 bases between the two germline ends. Germline assignment: CDR1 SGHRS and CDR2 YFSETQ. The full variable domain, in which reference TRBV5-1 and TRBJ2-3 provide the parts outside the CDR3, is KAGVTQTPRYLIKTRGQQVTLSCSPISGHRSVSWYQQTPGQGLQFLFEYFSETQRNKGNFPGRFSGRQFSNSRSEMNVSTLELGDSALYLCASSLPGGSTDTQYFGPGTRLTVL.

This clonotype was counted a few times. The chain combines TRBV5-1 with TRBJ2-1; D not resolved. V was cut by 7 bases and J by 9 bases, with 14 bases left in between. The CDR3 sequence is 12 residues long. Germline loops: CDR1 SGHRS, CDR2 YFSETQ. DNA for the CDR3: TGCGCCAGCTATACCGGCGGTGGTGAGCAGTTCTTC. Translating gives CASYTGGGEQFF. The variable domain in full, with the rest retrieved from reference TRBV5-1 and TRBJ2-1, is KAGVTQTPRYLIKTRGQQVTLSCSPISGHRSVSWYQQTPGQGLQFLFEYFSETQRNKGNFPGRFSGRQFSNSRSEMNVSTLELGDSALYLCASYTGGGEQFFGPGTRLTVL.

Worth noting for this clonotype: A much more abundant neighbour one base away suggests this may be a read error. V usage is TRBV7-2 and J usage is TRBJ2-4; 7 nucleotides align to TRBD2. This CDR3 comprises 11 residues. J gave up 8 bases and V 5 bases, and 0 bases lay outside the gene matches. Germline V gene lookup returns CDR1 SGHTA and CDR2 FQGNSA. This chain's CDR3 is CASSRGDIQYF. CDR3 nucleotide sequence: TGTGCCAGCAGCCGGGGGGACATTCAGTACTTC.

This sequence joins TRBV7-2 and TRBJ2-7; 10 nucleotides align to TRBD2. The CDR3 is 15 amino acids. Germline V CDR1 and CDR2: SGHTA, FQGNSA. V shed 3 bases, J shed 5 bases, and the junction held 7 bases outside the gene matches. CDR3 in amino acids: CASSFLAGVLNEQYF. CDR3 bases: TGTGCCAGCAGCTTTCTAGCGGGAGTCTTGAACGAGCAGTACTTC.

This clonotype was found many times. V usage is TRBV10-3 and J usage is TRBJ1-2, with TRBD1 as a possible D gene (6 bases). The CDR3 length is 13 residues. Germline-derived CDR1 and CDR2 are ENHRY and SYGVKD. Trimming removed 7 bases from V and 3 bases from J, with 12 bases in between. Written as DNA, the CDR3 is TGTGCCATCAAAATACAGGGAGACTATGGCTACACCTTC. This codes for CAIKIQGDYGYTF.

The chain is built from TRBV7-3 and TRBJ2-1; the D call may be TRBD1 or TRBD2 (5 bases each). Germline V gene lookup returns CDR1 SGHTA and CDR2 FQGTGA. V gave up 6 bases and J gave up 0 bases, with 15 bases separating them. This CDR3 is built from 16 residues. CDR3 in DNA: TGTGCCAGCAGAGCCGGGATAGGGGACTCCTACAATGAGCAGTTCTTC. This codes for CASRAGIGDSYNEQFF.

This clonotype appeared a few times. The chain employs TRBV3-1 and TRBJ2-5, with D unclear. The length of the CDR3 is 13 residues. Trimming shortened V by 0 bases and J by 5 bases, and 7 bases separated the two germline ends. Germline assignment: CDR1 LGHDT and CDR2 YNNKEL (reference sequence). The CDR3 coding sequence is TGTGCCAGCAGCCAAGATTGGTGGGAGACCCAGTACTTC. Translation: CASSQDWWETQYF.

Worth noting for this clonotype: A much larger clone lies a single base off, so this may be a read error. This chain connects TRBV7-2 to TRBJ2-7; D not certain. CDR3 size: 15 residues. CDR1 is SGHTA, CDR2 FQGNSA, per germline. Trimming cost V 5 bases and J 3 bases, with 17 bases left between them. The DNA for the CDR3 is TGTGCCAGCAGCCTTGGTCAGGAAGGTTACTACGAGCAGTACTTC. Translated, it gives CASSLGQEGYYEQYF.

The chain couples TRBV7-9 to TRBJ1-2; D not certain. The CDR3 is 16 residues long. Germline CDR1 is SEHNR and CDR2 is FQNEAQ (reference sequence). V was shortened by 5 bases and J by 4 bases, with 20 bases between the two germline ends. CDR3 bases: TGTGCCAGCAGCCCCCGTCCGGCGGAACTGATCTATGGCTACACCTTC. Protein product: CASSPRPAELIYGYTF.

This rearrangement joins TRBV28 to TRBJ1-1, with TRBD1 as a possible D gene (6 bases). Germline V lookup: CDR1 MDHEN, CDR2 SYDVKM. CDR3 length equals 18 residues. With 4 bases removed from V and 0 bases from J, the gap between germline ends came to 21 bases. CDR3 bases: TGTGCCAGCAGTTCCATTCTGGCCCGCAGGGGCCTGAACACTGAAGCTTTCTTT. Encoded protein: CASSSILARRGLNTEAFF.

J is TRBJ1-1 and V is TRBV4-1; no reliable D call. This CDR3 is 14 amino acids long. Germline V gives CDR1 MGHRA, CDR2 YSYEKL. The ends were cut back, 6 bases at V and 0 bases at J, with 11 bases in the middle. CDR3 coding DNA: TGCGCCAGCAGGTCAGGATCAATGAACACTGAAGCTTTCTTT. Translated: CASRSGSMNTEAFF.

A word on this clonotype: A much more abundant neighbour one base away suggests this may be a read error. The chain has TRBV24-1 and TRBJ1-2, with 8 nucleotides matching TRBD1. V shed 4 bases and J 6 bases; nucleotides not matched to a gene: 3. This CDR3 region has 13 residues. CDR1 and CDR2 (germline): KGHDR, SFDVKD. The CDR3 sequence: CATSEDRGNGYTF. DNA for the CDR3: TGTGCCACCAGTGAAGACAGGGGCAATGGCTACACCTTC.

The V gene is TRBV20-1, the J gene TRBJ1-4; D might be TRBD1 (5 bases). V was pared by 0 bases and J by 6 bases, with 11 bases between. The CDR3 totals 14 residues. The germline gives CDR1 DFQATT, CDR2 SNEGSKA (reference sequence). CDR3 sequence reads: CSAREGGGHEKLFF. The CDR3 coding sequence is TGCAGTGCTAGAGAGGGTGGGGGACATGAAAAACTGTTTTTT.

Concerning this clonotype: A junction end diverges from the germline sequence, so it may reflect a read error. The gene calls are TRBV12-3 or TRBV12-4 and TRBJ2-4; 9 bases agree with TRBD1. Judging by the DNA end, TRBJ2-7 fits better; the J call may be wrong. This CDR3 has 15 residues. The CDR3 sequence is CVSSLPGQGLYEQYF. The CDR3 DNA sequence: TGTGTCAGCAGTCTCCCGGGACAGGGACTCTACGAGCAGTACTTC.

This rearrangement joins TRBV5-1 to TRBJ1-1; TRBD1 is a possible D gene (5 bases). In germline, CDR1 is SGHRS, CDR2 YFSETQ. CDR3 size: 12 residues. V was pared by 9 bases and J by 5 bases, with 14 bases between. CDR3 nucleotide sequence: TGCGCCACAAGTTTTGGGGGGACTGAAGCTTTCTTT. Translating gives CATSFGGTEAFF.

This clonotype was seen only a few times. The rearrangement links TRBV6-2 or TRBV6-3 to TRBJ2-7, with 15 bases lining up with TRBD2. Germline CDR1 is MNHEY and CDR2 is SVGEGT. CDR3 length: 14 amino acids. V gave up 8 bases and J gave up 7 bases; unmatched junction bases: 6. In DNA form, the CDR3 reads TGTGCCAGCGGACTAGCGGGAGGGTCGGAGGAGCAGTACTTC. This gives the protein CASGLAGGSEEQYF.